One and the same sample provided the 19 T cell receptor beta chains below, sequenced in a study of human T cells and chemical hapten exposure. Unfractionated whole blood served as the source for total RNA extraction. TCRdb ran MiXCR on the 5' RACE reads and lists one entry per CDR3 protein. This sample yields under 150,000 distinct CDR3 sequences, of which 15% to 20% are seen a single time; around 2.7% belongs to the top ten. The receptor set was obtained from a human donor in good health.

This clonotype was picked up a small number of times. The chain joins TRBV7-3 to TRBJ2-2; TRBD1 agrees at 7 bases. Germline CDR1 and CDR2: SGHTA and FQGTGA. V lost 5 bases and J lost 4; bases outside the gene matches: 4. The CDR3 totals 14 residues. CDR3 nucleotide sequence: TGTGCCAGCAGCCCCACAGGGGCCACCGGGGAGCTGTTTTTT. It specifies CASSPTGATGELFF.

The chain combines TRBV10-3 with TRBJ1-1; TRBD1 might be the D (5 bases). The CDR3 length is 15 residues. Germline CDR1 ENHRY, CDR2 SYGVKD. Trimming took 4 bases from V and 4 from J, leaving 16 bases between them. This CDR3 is CAISAQTVGGTEAFF. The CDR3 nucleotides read TGTGCCATCAGTGCACAGACCGTGGGGGGCACTGAAGCTTTCTTT.

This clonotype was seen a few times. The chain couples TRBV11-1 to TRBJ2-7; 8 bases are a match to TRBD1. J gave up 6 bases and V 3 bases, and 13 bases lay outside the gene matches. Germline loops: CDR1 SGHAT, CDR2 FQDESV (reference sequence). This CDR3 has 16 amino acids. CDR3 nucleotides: TGTGCCAGCAGCTTGCGCCCCGGGACAGGAAAAGCCGAGCAGTACTTC. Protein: CASSLRPGTGKAEQYF.

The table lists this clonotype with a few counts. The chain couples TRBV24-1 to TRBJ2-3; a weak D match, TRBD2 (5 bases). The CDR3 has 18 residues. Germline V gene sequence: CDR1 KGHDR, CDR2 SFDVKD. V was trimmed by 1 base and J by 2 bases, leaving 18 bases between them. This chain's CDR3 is CATSDFDRSRRDTDTQYF. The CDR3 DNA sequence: TGTGCCACCAGTGATTTCGACCGCTCTCGTCGGGACACAGATACGCAGTATTTT.

The CDR3 nucleotides are TGCGCCAGCAGCCATGACTCAGGGGGCCAACGTCAGACCGTCTATGGCTACACCTTC. Translated, it gives CASSHDSGGQRQTVYGYTF. This rearrangement joins TRBV4-1 to TRBJ1-2, with 8 bases identical to TRBD1. Germline V gives CDR1 MGHRA, CDR2 YSYEKL. This CDR3 has 19 residues. J was trimmed by 4 bases and V by 3 bases; bases with no gene match: 19.

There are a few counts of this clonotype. The CDR3 sequence is CASSRPTSDPSEQYF. CDR3 nucleotides: TGCGCCAGCAGCCGACCGACTAGCGATCCCTCCGAGCAGTACTTC. The chain recombines TRBV4-1 with TRBJ2-7, with 8 bases matching TRBD2. Losses at the gene ends were 4 bases for V and 6 bases for J; bases not matched to a gene: 11. The CDR3 spans 15 residues. The germline V gene encodes CDR1 MGHRA and CDR2 YSYEKL.

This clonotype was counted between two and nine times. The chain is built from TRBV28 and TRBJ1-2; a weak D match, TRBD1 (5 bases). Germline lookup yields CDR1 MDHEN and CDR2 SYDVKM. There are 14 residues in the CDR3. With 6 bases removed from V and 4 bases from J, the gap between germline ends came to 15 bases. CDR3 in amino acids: CASSSTGTAYGYTF. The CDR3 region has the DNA TGTGCCAGCAGCTCCACCGGGACGGCCTATGGCTACACCTTC.

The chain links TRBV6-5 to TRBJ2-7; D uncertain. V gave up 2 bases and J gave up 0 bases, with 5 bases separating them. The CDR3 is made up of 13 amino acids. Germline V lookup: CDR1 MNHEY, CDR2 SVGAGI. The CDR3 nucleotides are TGTGCCAGCAGTTACGAGAGCTCCTACGAGCAGTACTTC. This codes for CASSYESSYEQYF.

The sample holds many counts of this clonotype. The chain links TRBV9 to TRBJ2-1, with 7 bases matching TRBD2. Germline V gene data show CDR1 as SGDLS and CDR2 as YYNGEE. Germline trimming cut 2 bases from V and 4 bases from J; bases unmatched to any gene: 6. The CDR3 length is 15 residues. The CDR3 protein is CASSVRTRGYNEQFF. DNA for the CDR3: TGTGCCAGCAGCGTTCGGACTAGAGGTTACAATGAGCAGTTCTTC.

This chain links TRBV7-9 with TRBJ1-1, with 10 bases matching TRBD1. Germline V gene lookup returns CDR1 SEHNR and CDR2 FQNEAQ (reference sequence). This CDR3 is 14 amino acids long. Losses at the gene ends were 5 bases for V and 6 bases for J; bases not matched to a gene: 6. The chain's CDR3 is CASSATGGAAEAFF. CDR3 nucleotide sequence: TGTGCCAGCAGCGCGACAGGGGGCGCGGCTGAAGCTTTCTTT.

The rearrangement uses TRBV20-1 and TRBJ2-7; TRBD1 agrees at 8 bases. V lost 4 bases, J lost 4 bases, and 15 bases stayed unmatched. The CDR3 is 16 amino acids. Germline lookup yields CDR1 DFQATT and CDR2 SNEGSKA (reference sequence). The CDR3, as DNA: TGCAGTGCTACACCGAACAACAGGGGGAAGAAGTACGAGCAGTACTTC. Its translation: CSATPNNRGKKYEQYF.

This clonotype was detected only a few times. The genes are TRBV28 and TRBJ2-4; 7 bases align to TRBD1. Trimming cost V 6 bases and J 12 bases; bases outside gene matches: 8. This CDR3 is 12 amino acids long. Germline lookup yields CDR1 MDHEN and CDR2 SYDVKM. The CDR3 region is CASSSQGEHQYF. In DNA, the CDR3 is TGTGCCAGCAGCTCGCAGGGGGAGCATCAGTACTTC.

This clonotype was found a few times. CDR3 DNA: TGTGCCAGCAGTTATCGTCCGCCTTCGGGGGCGGTCTTGGATACGCAGTATTTT. This sequence encodes CASSYRPPSGAVLDTQYF. The J gene is TRBJ2-3, the V gene TRBV6-5; either TRBD1 or TRBD2 may fit D (6 bases each). Germline CDR1 reads MNHEY; CDR2 reads SVGAGI. This CDR3 is built from 18 residues. Trimming removed 3 bases at V and 6 bases at J, with 25 bases between.

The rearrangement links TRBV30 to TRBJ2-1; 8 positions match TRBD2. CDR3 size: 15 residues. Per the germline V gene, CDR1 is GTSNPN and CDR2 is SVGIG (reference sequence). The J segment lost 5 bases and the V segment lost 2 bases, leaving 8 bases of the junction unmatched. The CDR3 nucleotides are TGTGCCTGGAGTATACCGCTAGCGGGTCACAATGAGCAGTTCTTC. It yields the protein CAWSIPLAGHNEQFF. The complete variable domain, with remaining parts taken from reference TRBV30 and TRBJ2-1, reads SQTIHQWPATLVQPVGSPLSLECTVEGTSNPNLYWYRQAAGRGLQLLFYSVGIGQISSEVPQNLSASRPQDRQFILSSKKLLLSDSGFYLCAWSIPLAGHNEQFFGPGTRLTVL.

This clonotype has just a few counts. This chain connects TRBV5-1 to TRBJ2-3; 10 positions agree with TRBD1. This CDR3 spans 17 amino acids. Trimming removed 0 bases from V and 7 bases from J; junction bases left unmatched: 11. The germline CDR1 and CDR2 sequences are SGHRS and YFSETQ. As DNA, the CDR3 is TGCGCCAGCAGCTTGGTACCGGGACAGGGGTTTAAAAATACGCAGTATTTT. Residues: CASSLVPGQGFKNTQYF.

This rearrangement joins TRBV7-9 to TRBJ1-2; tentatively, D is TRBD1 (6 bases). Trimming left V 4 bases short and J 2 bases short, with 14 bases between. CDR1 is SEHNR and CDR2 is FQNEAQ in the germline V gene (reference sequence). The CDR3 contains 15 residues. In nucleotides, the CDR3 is TGTGCCAGCAGCTCCCTTCGACAGGCAAACTATGGCTACACCTTC. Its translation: CASSSLRQANYGYTF.

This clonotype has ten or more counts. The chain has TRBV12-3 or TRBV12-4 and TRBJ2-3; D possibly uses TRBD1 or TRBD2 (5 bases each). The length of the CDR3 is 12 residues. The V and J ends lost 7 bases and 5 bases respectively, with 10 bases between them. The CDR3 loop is CASTVGEDTQYF. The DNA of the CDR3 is TGTGCCAGCACCGTGGGGGAAGATACGCAGTATTTT.

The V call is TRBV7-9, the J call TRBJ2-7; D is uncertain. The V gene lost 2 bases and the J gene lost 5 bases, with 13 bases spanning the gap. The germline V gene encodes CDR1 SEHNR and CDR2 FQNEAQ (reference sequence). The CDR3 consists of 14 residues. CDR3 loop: CASSLSGRTNEQYF. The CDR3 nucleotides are TGTGCCAGCAGCTTATCCGGCAGGACCAACGAGCAGTACTTC.

The CDR3 DNA follows: TGTGCCAGCAGGCCCCCGGAGGACGTCTCTCCAGATACGCAGTATTTT. Amino acids: CASRPPEDVSPDTQYF. The chain recombines TRBV6-5 with TRBJ2-3, with D perhaps TRBD2 (5 bases). The V gene's germline CDR1 is MNHEY and CDR2 SVGAGI. This CDR3 is 16 amino acids long. The V end was cut by 6 bases, the J end by 4 bases, with 20 bases between.